A selection of T cell receptor beta chains follows, all from one sample in a study of persistence of HIV-infected CD4 T cells. Method: immunoSEQ multiplex PCR; TCRdb's copy keeps in-frame clones and lacks some. The repertoire consists of fewer than 45,000 clones, with 88% occurring once and the leading ten covering under 0.55%. No antigen has been identified for these receptors. Here the sequenced sample was CD4+ T cells sorted from PBMCs after approximately 19-hour stimulation, taken from a patient who received antiretroviral therapy. The receptors were sampled from an adult woman with HIV who was CMV-seropositive. Each CDR3 is given with its conserved first and last residue. The order of the fields is J gene, V gene, CDR3 protein.

TRBJ1-3,TRBV6-6,CASLGQLSGNTIYF
TRBJ1-2,TRBV5-1,CASSLAMGGLGYTF
TRBJ2-5,TRBV15,CATSPDRPETQYF
TRBJ2-3,TRBV30,CAWSESQVTQYF
TRBJ2-1,TRBV5-1,CASEPTGNLGGEQFF
TRBJ1-3,TRBV7-2,CASSLEGKVGDTIYF
TRBJ1-3,TRBV9,CASGRAAAGNTIYF
TRBJ1-1,TRBV18,CASSPRSGGNTEAFF
TRBJ2-3,TRBV11-3,CASSLDRVSDTQYF
TRBJ1-4,TRBV18,CASSPTGVNEKLFF